The 20 T cell receptor beta chains in this list originate from one sample, sequenced in a study of cytomegalovirus exposure and HLA in healthy donors. Primers included in the PCR were 60 Vbeta and 13 Jbeta primers. TCRdb keeps only in-frame clones here, not all; method: immunoSEQ multiplex PCR. The sample carries 40,000 to 60,000 clones, 72% recorded once. The sequenced material came from PBMCs. These receptors were obtained from a woman in her 50s in good health and CMV-seronegative.

This clone was counted between two and nine times. The V gene is TRBV4-2, the J gene TRBJ2-1, with 7 positions matching TRBD2. CDR3 size: 17 residues. Germline trimming cut 1 base from V and 8 bases from J; bases unmatched to any gene: 14. Germline values: CDR1 LGHNA, CDR2 YNFKEQ. CDR3 sequence: CASSQGQRGGNSDEQFF. The CDR3 nucleotides are TGTGCCAGCAGCCAAGGGCAGCGGGGCGGGAATAGCGATGAGCAGTTCTTC.

This clone showed up just a few times. In DNA, the CDR3 is TGTGCCAGCAGTTTAGGGACTCCCGGGGAGCTGTTTTTT. It specifies CASSLGTPGELFF. The chain combines TRBV27 with TRBJ2-2, with D possibly matching TRBD2 (6 bases). The CDR3 length is 13 residues. The V and J ends lost 2 bases and 6 bases respectively, with 7 bases between them. CDR1 is MNHEY and CDR2 is SMNVEV in the germline V gene (reference sequence).

This CDR3 reads CASSPTGLRETQYF. In nucleotides, the CDR3 is TGTGCCAGCAGTCCTACAGGTTTAAGAGAGACCCAGTACTTC. The chain combines TRBV7-9 with TRBJ2-5; possibly TRBD1 for D (5 bases). V gave up 6 bases and J gave up 4 bases, with 15 bases separating them. The CDR3 is 14 residues long. The germline gives CDR1 SEHNR, CDR2 FQNEAQ (reference sequence).

This clone occurred once. CDR3 sequence (DNA): TGTGCAAGTCGCTTAGCCATGGGCAGGGCCTACGAGCAGTACTTC. This encodes CASRLAMGRAYEQYF. The gene calls are TRBV12-2 and TRBJ2-7; the table calls TRBD1, which could not be checked here. TRBV12-2 is a known pseudogene. The CDR3 loop spans 15 amino acids.

V gene TRBV2 combines with J gene TRBJ1-5; TRBD1 aligns across 8 bases. V shed 8 bases and J 5 bases; nucleotides not matched to a gene: 5. The CDR3 length is 13 residues. Germline assignment: CDR1 SNHLY and CDR2 FYNNEI. The DNA of the CDR3 is TGTGCCAGCCAAGGACAGGGCCATCAGCCCCAGCATTTT. It translates to CASQGQGHQPQHF.

A few counts support this clone. The rearrangement joins TRBV10-3 to TRBJ2-1; weak D call: TRBD2 (6 bases). The CDR3 totals 13 residues. CDR1 and CDR2 from the germline V gene are ENHRY and SYGVKD. The CDR3 bases are TGTGCGGGCGGGGCTAGCGTTGACAATGAGCAGTTCTTC. Its translation is CAGGASVDNEQFF.

This chain joins TRBV5-4 and TRBJ2-7; perhaps TRBD2 as D (7 bases). Trimming stripped 3 bases from V and 0 bases from J, with 13 bases between. CDR3 length equals 15 residues. The germline V gene has CDR1 SGHNT and CDR2 YYREEE (reference sequence). The DNA of the CDR3 is TGTGCCAGCAGCTCCGCGGGGGCGGGCTCCTACGAGCAGTACTTC. The encoded protein is CASSSAGAGSYEQYF. The complete variable domain, with remaining parts taken from reference TRBV5-4 and TRBJ2-7, reads ETGVTQSPTHLIKTRGQQVTLRCSSQSGHNTVSWYQQALGQGPQFIFQYYREEENGRGNFPPRFSGLQFPNYSSELNVNALELDDSALYLCASSSAGAGSYEQYFGPGTRLTVT.

The chain employs TRBV28 and TRBJ2-1; D perhaps matches TRBD2 (5 bases). CDR1 MDHEN and CDR2 SYDVKM come from the germline V gene. The length of the CDR3 is 15 residues. The V gene lost 7 bases and the J gene lost 0 bases, with 13 bases spanning the gap. The CDR3 here is CASIPAELSYNEQFF. The DNA for the CDR3 is TGTGCCAGCATTCCAGCGGAGCTCTCCTACAATGAGCAGTTCTTC.

The V gene is TRBV11-2, the J gene TRBJ2-3; possible D gene TRBD2, 5 bases. The CDR3 totals 14 residues. CDR1 SGHAT and CDR2 FQNNGV come from the germline V gene. V lost 1 base and J lost 2, with 7 bases in between. CDR3 nucleotides: TGTGCCAGCAGCTTAGCCGGGAACACAGATACGCAGTATTTT. Translated: CASSLAGNTDTQYF.

This clone was observed a handful of times. The chain links TRBV2 to TRBJ2-1, with 9 bases fitting TRBD2. Germline V gene sequence: CDR1 SNHLY, CDR2 FYNNEI. The CDR3 loop spans 13 amino acids. V trimming: 10 bases; J trimming: 4 bases; junction bases outside the gene matches: 5. The CDR3 coding sequence is TGTGCCACCTCTAGCGGGGTTTACAATGAGCAGTTCTTC. Translating gives CATSSGVYNEQFF.

The chain recombines TRBV15 with TRBJ1-1; TRBD1 aligns across 9 bases. The ends lost 9 bases at V and 1 base at J; junction bases unmatched: 9. Germline values: CDR1 LNHNV, CDR2 YYDKDF (reference sequence). The CDR3 has 15 amino acids. Here the CDR3 DNA reads TGTGCCACGAGACAGGGGGAAGACGGGAACACTGAAGCTTTCTTT. Its translation: CATRQGEDGNTEAFF.

The chain combines TRBV11-2 with TRBJ2-5; 8 nucleotides agree with TRBD1. The CDR3 contains 14 residues. The trim removed 3 bases at V and 5 bases at J, leaving 5 bases unmatched. Germline lookup yields CDR1 SGHAT and CDR2 FQNNGV. DNA for the CDR3: TGTGCCAGCAGCTTGGACAGGGTTGAGGAGACCCAGTACTTC. Translation gives CASSLDRVEETQYF.

This clone turned up a few times. J is TRBJ2-3 and V is TRBV5-1, with D perhaps matching TRBD1 (6 bases). Trimming left V 0 bases short and J 1 base short, with 12 bases between. Germline CDR1 SGHRS, CDR2 YFSETQ. This CDR3 comprises 16 residues. CDR3 DNA: TGCGCCAGCAGCTTGGGTGGACAGCCCGGCACAGATACGCAGTATTTT. It translates to CASSLGGQPGTDTQYF.

The chain uses TRBV19 and TRBJ1-2; 7 nucleotides align to TRBD1. The ends lost 4 bases at V and 0 bases at J; junction bases unmatched: 2. Germline V gene sequence: CDR1 LNHDA, CDR2 SQIVND (reference sequence). The CDR3 is made up of 14 amino acids. CDR3 loop: CASSRDRTNYGYTF. In nucleotides, the CDR3 is TGTGCCAGTAGTAGGGACAGAACTAACTATGGCTACACCTTC. Full variable domain (rest looked up from reference TRBV19 and TRBJ1-2): DGGITQSPKYLFRKEGQNVTLSCEQNLNHDAMYWYRQDPGQGLRLIYYSQIVNDFQKGDIAEGYSVSREKKESFPLTVTSAQKNPTAFYLCASSRDRTNYGYTFGSGTRLTVV.

The J gene is TRBJ1-4, the V gene TRBV6-5; 8 bases match TRBD1. The CDR3 runs 16 residues. Germline CDR1 is MNHEY and CDR2 is SVGAGI. After removal of 0 bases from V and 8 bases from J, the junction contained 8 bases not matched to a gene. The CDR3 loop is CASSYSVRGLGEKLFF. The CDR3 coding sequence is TGTGCCAGCAGTTACTCCGTCAGGGGGCTAGGGGAAAAACTGTTTTTT.

J is TRBJ2-1 and V is TRBV28, with 12 positions matching TRBD2. Losses at the gene ends were 6 bases for V and 5 bases for J; bases not matched to a gene: 2. Germline V CDR1 and CDR2: MDHEN, SYDVKM. The CDR3 has 14 amino acids. CDR3 in amino acids: CASSWTSGNNEQFF. The DNA of the CDR3 is TGTGCCAGCAGCTGGACTAGCGGGAACAATGAGCAGTTCTTC.

The chain is built from TRBV5-1 and TRBJ2-2, with a weak D call TRBD2 (6 bases). Per the germline V gene, CDR1 is SGHRS and CDR2 is YFSETQ. The germline V and J ends were trimmed by 0 bases and 5 bases, with 17 bases remaining between them. CDR3 length: 17 amino acids. The CDR3 DNA reads as TGCGCCAGCAGCTTGGCTGTTGGGCGCGGGGAAACCGGGGAGCTGTTTTTT. Its protein is CASSLAVGRGETGELFF.

J is TRBJ2-1 and V is TRBV7-9; possible D gene TRBD2, 7 bases. Germline CDR1 and CDR2: SEHNR and FQNEAQ (reference sequence). The CDR3 contains 13 residues. The CDR3, as DNA: TGTGCAGCCGGGGGGCTACCAGGCAATGAGCAGTTCTTC. It is translated as CAAGGLPGNEQFF. Using reference TRBV7-9 and TRBJ2-1 for the parts outside the CDR3, the full variable domain is DTGVSQNPRHKITKRGQNVTFRCDPISEHNRLYWYRQTLGQGPEFLTYFQNEAQLEKSRLLSDRFSAERPKGSFSTLEIQRTEQGDSAMYLCAAGGLPGNEQFFGPGTRLTVL.

This clone was detected only once. This rearrangement joins TRBV7-3 to TRBJ2-4, with D maybe TRBD1 (6 bases). V was cut by 2 bases and J by 8 bases, with 10 bases left in between. Germline V gene sequence: CDR1 SGHTA, CDR2 FQGTGA. This CDR3 has 13 amino acids. The CDR3 sequence is CASSLGGWDIQYF. The CDR3 nucleotides are TGTGCCAGCAGCTTAGGGGGCTGGGACATTCAGTACTTC.

This chain connects TRBV7-6 to TRBJ1-5, with D possibly being TRBD1 (5 bases). Germline CDR1 and CDR2: SGHVS and FNYEAQ. Trimming pared 5 bases from V and 7 bases from J, leaving 12 bases between. CDR3 length: 13 residues. CDR3 DNA: TGTGCCAGCAGCCGAAGCGGGGGGCAGCCCCAGCATTTT. Amino acids: CASSRSGGQPQHF. Full variable domain (missing parts from reference TRBV7-6 and TRBJ1-5): GAGVSQSPRYKVTKRGQDVALRCDPISGHVSLYWYRQALGQGPEFLTYFNYEAQQDKSGLPNDRFSAERPEGSISTLTIQRTEQRDSAMYRCASSRSGGQPQHFGDGTRLSIL.